These 5 T cell receptor beta chains came from one sample sequenced in a study of cytomegalovirus exposure and HLA in healthy donors. Vbeta (60) and Jbeta (13) primers were used in the PCR. TCRdb's copy holds only in-frame clones and misses some; the assay was immunoSEQ multiplex PCR. The sample yields some 200,000 clones, about three quarters seen once. Sequencing was carried out using PBMCs. These receptors were taken from a woman between 55 and 75 years old in good health and CMV-seropositive.

This clone occurred once. The chain recombines TRBV5-4 with TRBJ2-3, with TRBD2 matching over 10 bases. The CDR3 is made up of 14 amino acids. Germline values: CDR1 SGHNT, CDR2 YYREEE (reference sequence). Unmatched junction bases numbered 6, after V lost 1 base and J lost 10 bases. CDR3 coding DNA: TGTGCCAGCAGCTTGACTTCTAGCGGGGGATCGCAGTATTTT. It encodes CASSLTSSGGSQYF.

This chain connects TRBV9 to TRBJ2-2; 13 bases fit TRBD2. The CDR3 covers 17 residues. Unmatched junction bases numbered 5, after V lost 6 bases and J lost 0 bases. CDR1 is SGDLS, CDR2 YYNGEE, per germline. The CDR3: CASKGTSGNANTGELFF. CDR3 bases: TGTGCCAGCAAGGGGACTAGCGGGAACGCGAACACCGGGGAGCTGTTTTTT.

The chain is built from TRBV7-9 and TRBJ1-2; 7 positions match TRBD1. Germline V CDR1 and CDR2: SEHNR, FQNEAQ (reference sequence). The CDR3 sequence is 15 residues long. Trimming at V came to 3 bases and at J to 3 bases, leaving 7 bases not matched to a gene. The CDR3 nucleotides read TGTGCCAGCAGCTTGGCAGGGGGGATTGACTATGGCTACACCTTC. Encoded protein: CASSLAGGIDYGYTF. The complete variable domain, with remaining parts taken from reference TRBV7-9 and TRBJ1-2, reads DTGVSQNPRHKITKRGQNVTFRCDPISEHNRLYWYRQTLGQGPEFLTYFQNEAQLEKSRLLSDRFSAERPKGSFSTLEIQRTEQGDSAMYLCASSLAGGIDYGYTFGSGTRLTVV.

The chain uses TRBV15 and TRBJ2-5; 9 positions match TRBD2. The better agreement between TRBJ2-7 and the DNA end casts doubt on the J call. This CDR3 region has 15 residues. CDR1 and CDR2 (germline): LNHNV, YYDKDF (reference sequence). CDR3 protein: CATSPLGLAENEQYF. For the CDR3, the DNA is TGTGCCACCAGCCCGTTGGGACTAGCAGAGAACGAGCAGTACTTC.

The chain couples TRBV20-1 to TRBJ2-1; no clear D. CDR3 length: 11 residues. Germline loops: CDR1 DFQATT, CDR2 SNEGSKA (reference sequence). This CDR3 is CSAPKNNEQFF. CDR3 DNA: TGCAGCGCACCTAAGAACAATGAGCAGTTCTTC.